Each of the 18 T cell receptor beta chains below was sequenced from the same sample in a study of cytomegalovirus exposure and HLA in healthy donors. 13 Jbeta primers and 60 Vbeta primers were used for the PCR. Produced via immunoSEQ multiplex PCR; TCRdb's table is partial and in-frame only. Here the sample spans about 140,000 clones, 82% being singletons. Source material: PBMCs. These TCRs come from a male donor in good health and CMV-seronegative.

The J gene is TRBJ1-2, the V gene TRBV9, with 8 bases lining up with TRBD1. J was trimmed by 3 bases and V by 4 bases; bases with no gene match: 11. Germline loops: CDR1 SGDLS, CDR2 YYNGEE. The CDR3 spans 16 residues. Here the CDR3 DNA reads TGTGCCAGCAGCCCCAAAGGACAGGGAAGTTACTATGGCTACACCTTC. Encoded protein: CASSPKGQGSYYGYTF.

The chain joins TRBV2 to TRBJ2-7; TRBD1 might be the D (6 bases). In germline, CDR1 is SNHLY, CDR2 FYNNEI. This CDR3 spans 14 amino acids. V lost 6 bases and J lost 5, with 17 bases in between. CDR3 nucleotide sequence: TGTGCCAGCAGGCAGGGGCAGTGGTCCAACGAGCAGTACTTC. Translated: CASRQGQWSNEQYF.

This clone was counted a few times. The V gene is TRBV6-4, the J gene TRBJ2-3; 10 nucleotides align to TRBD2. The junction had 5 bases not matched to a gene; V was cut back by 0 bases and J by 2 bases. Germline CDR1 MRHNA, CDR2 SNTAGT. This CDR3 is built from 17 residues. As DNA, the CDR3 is TGTGCCAGCAGTGACTCGTTCGGACTAGCGGACACAGATACGCAGTATTTT. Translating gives CASSDSFGLADTDTQYF.

This chain's CDR3 is CASSAMGLAGSGELFF. The DNA of the CDR3 is TGTGCCAGCAGTGCTATGGGACTAGCGGGGTCCGGGGAGCTGTTTTTT. The chain combines TRBV28 with TRBJ2-2; 13 nucleotides line up with TRBD2. The CDR3 covers 16 residues. The trim removed 5 bases at V and 6 bases at J, leaving 6 bases unmatched. Germline CDR1 MDHEN, CDR2 SYDVKM.

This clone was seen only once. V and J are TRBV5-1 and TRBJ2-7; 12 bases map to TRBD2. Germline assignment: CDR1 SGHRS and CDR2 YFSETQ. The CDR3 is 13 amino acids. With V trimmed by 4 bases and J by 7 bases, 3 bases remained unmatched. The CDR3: CASSEGLAGEQYF. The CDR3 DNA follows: TGCGCCAGCAGCGAAGGACTAGCGGGAGAGCAGTACTTC.

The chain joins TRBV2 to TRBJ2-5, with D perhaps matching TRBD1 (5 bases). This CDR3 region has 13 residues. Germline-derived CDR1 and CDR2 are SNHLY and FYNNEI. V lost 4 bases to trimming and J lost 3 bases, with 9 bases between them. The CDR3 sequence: CASSVLGEETQYF. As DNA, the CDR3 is TGTGCCAGCAGTGTTTTAGGGGAAGAGACCCAGTACTTC. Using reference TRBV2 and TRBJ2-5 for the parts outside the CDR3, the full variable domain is EPEVTQTPSHQVTQMGQEVILRCVPISNHLYFYWYRQILGQKVEFLVSFYNNEISEKSEIFDDQFSVERPDGSNFTLKIRSTKLEDSAMYFCASSVLGEETQYFGPGTRLLVL.

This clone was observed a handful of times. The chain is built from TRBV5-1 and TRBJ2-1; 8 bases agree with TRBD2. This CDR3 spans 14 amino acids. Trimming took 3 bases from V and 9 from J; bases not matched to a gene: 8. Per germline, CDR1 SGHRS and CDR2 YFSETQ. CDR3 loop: CASSSGTSNGEQFF. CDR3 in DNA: TGCGCCAGCAGCTCAGGGACTAGTAATGGTGAGCAGTTCTTC.

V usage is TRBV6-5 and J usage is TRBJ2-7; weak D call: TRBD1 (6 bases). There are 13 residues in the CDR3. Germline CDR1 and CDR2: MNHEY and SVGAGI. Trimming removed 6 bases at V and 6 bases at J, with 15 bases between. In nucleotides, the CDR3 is TGTGCCAGCAGATCGACAGGAACGAGCGAGCAGTACTTC. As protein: CASRSTGTSEQYF.

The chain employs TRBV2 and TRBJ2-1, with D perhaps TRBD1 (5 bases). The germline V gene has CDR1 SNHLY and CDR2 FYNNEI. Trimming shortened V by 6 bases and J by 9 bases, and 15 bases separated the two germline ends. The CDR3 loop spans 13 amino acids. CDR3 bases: TGTGCCAGCAGGAGCACCAGGGAAGGTGAGCAGTTCTTC. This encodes CASRSTREGEQFF.

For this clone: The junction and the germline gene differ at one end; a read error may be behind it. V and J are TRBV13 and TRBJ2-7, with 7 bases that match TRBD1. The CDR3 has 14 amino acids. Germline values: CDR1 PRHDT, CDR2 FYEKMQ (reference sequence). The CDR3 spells CASSLGQARYEQYF. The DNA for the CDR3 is TGTGCCAGCAGCCTAGGACAGGCCAGATACGAGCAGTACTTC.

The CDR3 DNA reads TGCAGCGTATTGCGACACCTCAGCTCCTACAATGAGCAGTTCTTC. This gives the protein CSVLRHLSSYNEQFF. The rearrangement uses TRBV29-1 and TRBJ2-1; no firm D call. This CDR3 has 15 amino acids. V lost 6 bases and J lost 0, with 15 bases in between. The germline V gene encodes CDR1 SQVTM and CDR2 ANQGSEA.

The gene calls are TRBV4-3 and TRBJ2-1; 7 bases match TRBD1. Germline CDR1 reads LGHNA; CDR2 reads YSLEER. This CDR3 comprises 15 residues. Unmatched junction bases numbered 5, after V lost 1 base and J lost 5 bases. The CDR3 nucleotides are TGCGCCAGCAGCCAAGCCTGGACAGGTAACAATGAGCAGTTCTTC. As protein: CASSQAWTGNNEQFF.

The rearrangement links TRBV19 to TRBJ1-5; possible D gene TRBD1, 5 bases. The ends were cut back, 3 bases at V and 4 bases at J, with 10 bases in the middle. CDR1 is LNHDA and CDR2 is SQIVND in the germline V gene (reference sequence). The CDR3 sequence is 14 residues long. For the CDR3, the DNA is TGTGCCAGTAGTATTCAGGGTTATAATCAGCCCCAGCATTTT. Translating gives CASSIQGYNQPQHF. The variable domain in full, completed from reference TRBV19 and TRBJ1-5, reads DGGITQSPKYLFRKEGQNVTLSCEQNLNHDAMYWYRQDPGQGLRLIYYSQIVNDFQKGDIAEGYSVSREKKESFPLTVTSAQKNPTAFYLCASSIQGYNQPQHFGDGTRLSIL.

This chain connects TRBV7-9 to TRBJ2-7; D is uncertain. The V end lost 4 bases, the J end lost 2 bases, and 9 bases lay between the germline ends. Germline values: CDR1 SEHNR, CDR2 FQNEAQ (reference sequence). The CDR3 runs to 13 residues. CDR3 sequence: CASSSLVTYEQYF. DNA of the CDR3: TGTGCCAGCAGCTCCCTAGTTACCTACGAGCAGTACTTC. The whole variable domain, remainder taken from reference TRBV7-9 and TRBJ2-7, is DTGVSQNPRHKITKRGQNVTFRCDPISEHNRLYWYRQTLGQGPEFLTYFQNEAQLEKSRLLSDRFSAERPKGSFSTLEIQRTEQGDSAMYLCASSSLVTYEQYFGPGTRLTVT.

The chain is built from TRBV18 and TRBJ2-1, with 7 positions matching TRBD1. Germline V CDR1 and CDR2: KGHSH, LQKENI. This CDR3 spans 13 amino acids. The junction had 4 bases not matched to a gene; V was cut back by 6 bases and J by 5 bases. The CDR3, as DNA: TGTGCCAGCTCCCCGGGACAGAACAATGAGCAGTTCTTC. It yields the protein CASSPGQNNEQFF.

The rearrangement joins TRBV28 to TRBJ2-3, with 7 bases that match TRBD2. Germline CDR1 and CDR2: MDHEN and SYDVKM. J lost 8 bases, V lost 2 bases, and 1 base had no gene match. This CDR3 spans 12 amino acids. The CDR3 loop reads CASSLTGGTQYF. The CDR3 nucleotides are TGTGCCAGCAGTTTAACGGGGGGTACGCAGTATTTT.

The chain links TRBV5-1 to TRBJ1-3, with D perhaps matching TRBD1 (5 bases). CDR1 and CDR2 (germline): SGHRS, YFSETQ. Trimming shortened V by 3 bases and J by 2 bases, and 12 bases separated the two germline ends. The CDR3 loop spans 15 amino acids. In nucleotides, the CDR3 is TGCGCCAGCAGCTCGGGGGGTGTCCCTGGAAACACCATATATTTT. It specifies CASSSGGVPGNTIYF.

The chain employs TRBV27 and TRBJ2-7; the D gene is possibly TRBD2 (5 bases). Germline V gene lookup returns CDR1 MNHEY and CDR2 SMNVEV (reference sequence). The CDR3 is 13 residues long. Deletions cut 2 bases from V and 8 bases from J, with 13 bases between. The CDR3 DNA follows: TGTGCCAGCAGTTTAGAGGTGAGGGAGCAGCAGTACTTC. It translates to CASSLEVREQQYF.